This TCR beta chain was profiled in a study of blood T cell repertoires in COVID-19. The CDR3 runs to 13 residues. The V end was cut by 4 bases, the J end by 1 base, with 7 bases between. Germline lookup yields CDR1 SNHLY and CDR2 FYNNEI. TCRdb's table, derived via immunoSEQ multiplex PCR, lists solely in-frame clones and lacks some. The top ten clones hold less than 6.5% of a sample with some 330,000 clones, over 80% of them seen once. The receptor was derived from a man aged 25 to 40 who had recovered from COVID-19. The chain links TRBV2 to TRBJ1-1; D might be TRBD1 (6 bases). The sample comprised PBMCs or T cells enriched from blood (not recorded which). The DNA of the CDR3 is TGTGCCAGCAGTGTGACAGGGAACACTGAAGCTTTCTTT. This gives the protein CASSVTGNTEAFF.